These 10 T cell receptor beta chains were all obtained from the same sample, sequenced in a study of T cell clonality in common variable immunodeficiency. Some clones are missing from TCRdb's copy, which holds only in-frame ones; the method was immunoSEQ multiplex PCR. This sample carries around 52,000 clones, none of them present only once. The sample comprised peripheral blood mononuclear cells. The receptors here all came from a person between 18 and 69 years old in good health.

This clone was found many times. Read sequence stops 3 residues before the CDR3 end, and the germline J gene provides the missing end. The rearrangement links TRBV29-1 to TRBJ1-1, with unresolved D. CDR3 length: 15 residues. Germline V gene sequence: CDR1 SQVTM, CDR2 ANQGSEA. V dropped 1 base and J dropped 0 bases, with 12 bases sitting between them. CDR3 sequence: CSVEGVEGMNTEAFF. CDR3 DNA (partial): TGCAGCGTTGAAGGGGTGGAGGGTATGAACACTGAA.

At least ten counts were recorded for this clone. The missing CDR3 end, 3 residues past where the read stops, is filled in from the germline J gene. The V and J genes are TRBV18 and TRBJ2-3; D could derive from TRBD1 or TRBD2 (6 bases each). Germline CDR1 KGHSH, CDR2 LQKENI. The CDR3 totals 17 residues. The ends were cut back, 2 bases at V and 0 bases at J, with 15 bases in the middle. Here the CDR3 reads CASSPGGGQSSTDTQYF. The covered CDR3 bases are TGTGCCAGCTCACCAGGGGGAGGACAGTCAAGCACAGATACG.

This clone was counted ten times or more. Read coverage stops 3 residues before the CDR3 terminus; the germline J gene supplies the remainder. The chain uses TRBV5-1 and TRBJ2-1, with D perhaps TRBD2 (6 bases). The CDR3 is 16 residues long. V was cut by 0 bases and J by 9 bases, with 19 bases left in between. CDR1 is SGHRS and CDR2 is YFSETQ in the germline V gene. The part of the CDR3 DNA that was read is TGCGCCAGCAGCTTGGAAGGGGCGGGGAGAATAGGTGAG. This sequence encodes CASSLEGAGRIGE. Given in full, the CDR3 is CASSLEGAGRIGEQFF.

As regards this clone: The observed sequence ends 3 residues before the CDR3 terminus, with the missing tail filled in from the germline J gene. The rearrangement links TRBV11-1 to TRBJ1-1; TRBD1 matches at 8 bases. CDR3 size: 15 residues. Trimming cost V 0 bases and J 4 bases; bases outside gene matches: 4. The germline V gene has CDR1 SGHAT and CDR2 FQDESV (reference sequence). CDR3 DNA, as far as it was read: TGTGCCAGCAGCTTAGCTCGGACAGGGTCCACTGAA. Encoded protein: CASSLARTGSTE. The entire CDR3 sequence reads CASSLARTGSTEAFF.

This clone has at least ten counts. The CDR3 DNA, read in part, is TGTGCCAGTAGTATAGGTCCCGGCGGGAGAAGGTCCTACAATGAG. Translated: CASSIGPGGRRSYNE. The whole CDR3 sequence is CASSIGPGGRRSYNEQFF. The rearrangement joins TRBV19 to TRBJ2-1, with 7 bases that match TRBD2. Coverage ceases 3 residues before the CDR3 finishes, and the germline J gene fills in the end. V shed 1 base, J shed 1 base, and the junction held 10 bases outside the gene matches. Looked up from germline, CDR1 is LNHDA and CDR2 is SQIVND (reference sequence). CDR3 length equals 18 residues.

This clone has ten or more counts. The CDR3 extends 3 residues past the end of the read, so its final part is completed from the germline J gene. The V gene is TRBV29-1, the J gene TRBJ1-5; D is unresolved. V was pared by 1 base and J by 8 bases, with 6 bases between. The CDR3 has 11 amino acids. The germline V gene encodes CDR1 SQVTM and CDR2 ANQGSEA. CDR3 DNA (partial): TGCAGCGTTGAAGGCCCGGAGCCC. The encoded protein is CSVEGPEP. The CDR3 in its entirety is CSVEGPEPQHF. The full variable domain, with the rest looked up from reference TRBV29-1 and TRBJ1-5, is SAVISQKPSRDICQRGTSLTIQCQVDSQVTMMFWYRQQPGQSLTLIATANQGSEATYESGFVIDKFPISRPNLTFSTLTVSNMSPEDSSIYLCSVEGPEPQHFGDGTRLSIL.

This clone was counted at least ten times. The CDR3 end falls 3 residues outside the read, so it is completed with the germline J gene. The chain recombines TRBV5-1 with TRBJ1-1; 8 bases agree with TRBD1. The V and J ends lost 3 bases and 1 base, in that order; junction bases with no gene match: 5. This CDR3 is 15 amino acids long. The germline V gene encodes CDR1 SGHRS and CDR2 YFSETQ. The CDR3 bases that were read are TGCGCCAGCAGCTCCTCCGGGACAGGGAACACTGAA. Protein sequence: CASSSSGTGNTE. In full, the CDR3 reads CASSSSGTGNTEAFF.

The sample holds many counts of this clone. The CDR3 goes on 3 residues after the read ends, and that part is filled in from the germline J gene. The chain links TRBV10-3 to TRBJ1-5; D may be TRBD1 (5 bases). This CDR3 is 17 amino acids long. Trimming stripped 1 base from V and 3 bases from J, with 16 bases between. Germline CDR1 reads ENHRY; CDR2 reads SYGVKD. The CDR3 reads CAISEFALQGDNQPQHF. The CDR3 DNA, read in part, is TGTGCCATCAGTGAGTTCGCCTTGCAGGGAGACAATCAGCCC.

This clone was seen more than once but under ten times. Read data end 3 residues before the CDR3 end; the end is taken from the germline J gene. The chain employs TRBV11-2 and TRBJ2-5; the D gene is possibly TRBD1 (5 bases). The CDR3 has 15 amino acids. In germline, CDR1 is SGHAT, CDR2 FQNNGV. Trimming stripped 8 bases from V and 4 bases from J, with 20 bases between. CDR3 sequence reads: CASGALGAQGETQYF. The CDR3 bases that were read are TGTGCCAGCGGGGCTTTAGGTGCCCAAGGAGAGACC.

In this sample, this clone turned up many times. The read ends 3 residues shy of where the CDR3 ends; the end is completed using the germline J gene. The chain combines TRBV14 with TRBJ2-7; 9 nucleotides align to TRBD1. Germline assignment: CDR1 SGHDN and CDR2 FVKESK. V gave up 1 base and J gave up 6 bases; unmatched junction bases: 7. This CDR3 comprises 15 residues. CDR3: CASSQVGQGSGEQYF. The sequenced CDR3 bases are TGTGCCAGCAGCCAAGTAGGACAGGGGAGCGGCGAG.